This T cell receptor (beta chain) originates from a study of patients and donors after allogeneic stem cell transplantation. The germline V and J ends were trimmed by 5 bases and 6 bases, with 11 bases remaining between them. This CDR3 region has 13 residues. Germline lookup yields CDR1 SGHTA and CDR2 FQGNSA. TCRdb itself ran the RT-PCR reads through MiXCR, one entry per CDR3 protein. Of some 960,000 distinct CDR3 sequences in the sample, roughly 18% were seen once. This sequence joins TRBV7-2 and TRBJ1-5; D perhaps matches TRBD1 (5 bases). The TCR sequence derives from a human donor who was either an allogeneic HSCT recipient or a stem cell or donor lymphocyte infusion donor (not recorded which). It is not recorded whose cells these are; they may come from a transplant donor. The sequencing input was blood, either unsorted or a sorted T cell fraction (not recorded which). CDR3 protein: CASSQGSAQPQHF. The CDR3 DNA follows: TGTGCCAGCAGCCAGGGTTCGGCTCAGCCCCAGCATTTT.